This is a list of T cell receptor beta chains from one sample in a study of human T cells and chemical hapten exposure. From the RACE reads, TCRdb called clonotypes with MiXCR, one entry per CDR3 protein. Here the sample spans around 120,000 distinct CDR3 sequences, approximately 15% being singletons. The input for sequencing was whole blood, taken in connection with sensitization to the hapten diphenylcyclopropenone (DPC). These receptors originate from a woman aged 18-35 years with alopecia areata. Some clones in this sample may be carry-over from other donors' samples. Both conserved end residues are part of each CDR3. D genes are given only for firm matches. A row's size may be missing; if present it is once, few, many or a size class.

V	D	length	J	size	DNA	CDR3
TRBV20-1	NA	15	TRBJ1-5	many	TGCAGTGCTTATCATGGCAGGGACAGCAATCAGCCCCAGCATTTT	CSAYHGRDSNQPQHF
TRBV7-9	NA	13	TRBJ1-1	NA	TGTGCCAGCAACAAACGGGGTGATACTGAAGCTTTCTTT	CASNKRGDTEAFF
TRBV25-1	NA	15	TRBJ2-7	few	TGTGCCAGCAGTGAATCAAGACAGCCAACTTTCGAGCAGTACTTC	CASSESRQPTFEQYF
TRBV20-1	NA	14	TRBJ1-5	many	TGCAGTGCACTAGCTGGGGGTGGCAATCAGCCCCAGCATTTT	CSALAGGGNQPQHF
TRBV2	NA	13	TRBJ2-1	NA	TGTGCCAGCAGTTCGGGGCCATACAATGAGCAGTTCTTC	CASSSGPYNEQFF
TRBV7-9	TRBD1	14	TRBJ2-5	NA	TGTGCCAGCAGCCAACAGGGGGCGAAAGAGACCCAGTACTTC	CASSQQGAKETQYF
TRBV7-9	NA	13	TRBJ2-7	NA	TGTGCCAGCAGCTCTGACTTCACCTACGAGCAGTACTTC	CASSSDFTYEQYF
TRBV5-5	NA	12	TRBJ2-2	NA	TGTGCCAGCAGCTTGTTCGGCAGGGAGCTGTTTTTT	CASSLFGRELFF
TRBV6-5	NA	15	TRBJ2-3	few	TGTGCCAGCAGTTACGCTCGAGTTCGGACAGATACGCAGTATTTT	CASSYARVRTDTQYF
TRBV7-8	NA	15	TRBJ2-5	NA	TGTGCCAGCAGCTTCGACCGGACCCTCCAAGAGACCCAGTACTTC	CASSFDRTLQETQYF
TRBV6-1	NA	15	TRBJ2-2	NA	TGTGCCAGCAGTGTTCCAGGGGTCGACACCGGGGAGCTGTTTTTT	CASSVPGVDTGELFF